The 21 T cell receptor beta chains below come from one sample, sequenced in a study of Graves' ophthalmopathy and Graves' hyperthyroidism. From RNA, the CDR3 regions of TCR beta chains were amplified and sequenced. Following a first-round RT-PCR that used HTBI primers, a second-round multiplex PCR was carried out. MiXCR, run by TCRdb on the multiplex PCR reads, gives a single entry per CDR3 protein. The sample lists hundreds of thousands of distinct CDR3 sequences; roughly 40% were seen once. The sample was peripheral blood. The receptors here all came from an adult man with Graves' ophthalmopathy.

J is TRBJ1-5 and V is TRBV20-1; possibly TRBD1 for D (6 bases). The germline V and J ends were trimmed by 5 bases and 0 bases, with 17 bases remaining between them. Germline V CDR1 and CDR2: DFQATT, SNEGSKA (reference sequence). The CDR3 runs to 16 residues. CDR3 amino acids: CSASDRFRYSNQPQHF. The CDR3 nucleotides read TGCAGTGCTTCTGACAGGTTCCGATATAGCAATCAGCCCCAGCATTTT.

This clonotype has more than one count but fewer than ten. An end of the junction differs from the germline gene, which may be a read error. The chain couples TRBV24-1 to TRBJ1-2, with 11 nucleotides matching TRBD1. The CDR3 contains 13 residues. CDR1 is KGHDR and CDR2 is SFDVKD in the germline V gene. The CDR3 protein is CATSDRGQGEVLF. CDR3 bases: TGTGCCACCAGTGACCGGGGACAGGGGGAAGTACTCTTC.

The chain recombines TRBV11-2 with TRBJ1-4, with TRBD1 identical over 7 bases. Germline CDR1 SGHAT, CDR2 FQNNGV. Trimming took 3 bases from V and 4 from J; bases not matched to a gene: 8. This CDR3 contains 16 residues. For the CDR3, the DNA is TGTGCCAGCAGCTTCCGAGGGGGCGCCAATAATGAAAAACTGTTTTTT. Translating it yields CASSFRGGANNEKLFF.

The sample holds a few counts of this clonotype. J is TRBJ1-1 and V is TRBV12-3 or TRBV12-4, with TRBD1 matching 7 bases. After removal of 6 bases from V and 5 bases from J, the junction contained 12 bases not matched to a gene. The CDR3 length is 15 residues. The CDR3 protein is CASSLGGGSRTEAFF. CDR3 in DNA: TGTGCCAGCAGCCTAGGGGGCGGGTCTCGGACTGAAGCTTTCTTT.

This chain links TRBV2 with TRBJ2-7; D unresolved. Germline loops: CDR1 SNHLY, CDR2 FYNNEI. The CDR3 sequence is 15 residues long. V was clipped by 5 bases and J by 6 bases, with 20 bases between them. Here the CDR3 reads CASSYSIVRGSEQYF. The CDR3 nucleotides read TGTGCCAGCAGTTACTCGATAGTTCGCGGTAGCGAGCAGTACTTC.

This clonotype has a count of ten or more. The chain combines TRBV19 with TRBJ2-5, with 8 bases matching TRBD1. The CDR3 has 13 residues. V lost 3 bases to trimming and J lost 5 bases; unmatched junction nucleotides: 2. Germline CDR1 is LNHDA and CDR2 is SQIVND (reference sequence). The CDR3 nucleotides are TGTGCCAGTAGTATCAGGGGGCTGGAGACCCAGTACTTC. Translating it yields CASSIRGLETQYF.

This chain uses TRBV25-1 with TRBJ2-2; D remains ambiguous. The V and J ends lost 8 bases and 7 bases respectively, with 11 bases between them. The CDR3 extends over 12 amino acids. Germline-derived CDR1 and CDR2 are MGHDK and SYGVNS. The chain's CDR3 is CASVERVGELFF. The CDR3 DNA follows: TGTGCCAGCGTTGAACGTGTCGGGGAGCTGTTTTTT.

This chain links TRBV15 with TRBJ2-1; D call uncertain. V was trimmed by 6 bases and J by 8 bases, leaving 20 bases between them. CDR1 and CDR2 (germline): LNHNV, YYDKDF (reference sequence). There are 15 residues in the CDR3. DNA of the CDR3: TGTGCCACCAGATCTGGCAGACCAACCTTGGATGAGCAGTTCTTC. Translation: CATRSGRPTLDEQFF.

The chain is built from TRBV2 and TRBJ1-5; no clear D gene. The CDR3 sequence is 14 residues long. Germline lookup yields CDR1 SNHLY and CDR2 FYNNEI. Between the trimmed V and J ends, which lost 5 bases and 3 bases, there was a span of 11 bases. CDR3 DNA: TGTGCCAGCAGTATAGAACAGCTCAATCAGCCCCAGCATTTT. Its protein is CASSIEQLNQPQHF.

This clonotype was detected only once. This sequence joins TRBV7-8 and TRBJ1-3; D might be TRBD1 (6 bases). Trimming left V 5 bases short and J 7 bases short, with 9 bases between. This CDR3 has 12 amino acids. Germline V CDR1 and CDR2: SGHVS, FQNEAQ. CDR3 sequence: CASSPDSNTIYF. CDR3 nucleotide sequence: TGTGCCAGCAGCCCGGACAGTAACACCATATATTTT.

This chain joins TRBV10-3 and TRBJ2-5; 7 bases align to TRBD2. In germline, CDR1 is ENHRY, CDR2 SYGVKD. The CDR3 is 14 amino acids. V lost 3 bases and J lost 4; bases outside the gene matches: 5. The CDR3 here is CAISDVAGAETQYF. CDR3 sequence (DNA): TGTGCCATCAGTGACGTGGCGGGAGCAGAGACCCAGTACTTC.

The chain uses TRBV20-1 and TRBJ2-5; 8 nucleotides align to TRBD2. Germline lookup yields CDR1 DFQATT and CDR2 SNEGSKA (reference sequence). This CDR3 comprises 15 residues. V lost 3 bases, J lost 1 base, and 7 bases stayed unmatched. The CDR3 DNA reads as TGCAGTGCTAGGACGGGGGGGAGAATCCAAGAGACCCAGTACTTC. It is translated as CSARTGGRIQETQYF.

This clonotype appeared many times. V is TRBV20-1 and J is TRBJ1-4; D is possibly TRBD1 (6 bases). This CDR3 is 17 amino acids long. Between the trimmed V and J ends, which lost 5 bases and 2 bases, there was a span of 21 bases. The germline V gene encodes CDR1 DFQATT and CDR2 SNEGSKA (reference sequence). The CDR3 sequence: CSAPPTGAASTNEKLFF. Here the CDR3 DNA reads TGCAGTGCTCCCCCGACAGGAGCCGCTTCGACTAATGAAAAACTGTTTTTT.

In this sample, this clonotype turned up a few times. This chain links TRBV20-1 with TRBJ2-5; 9 nucleotides match TRBD1. The CDR3 sequence is 15 residues long. Germline V gene lookup returns CDR1 DFQATT and CDR2 SNEGSKA (reference sequence). V gave up 4 bases and J gave up 1 base; unmatched junction bases: 7. CDR3 sequence reads: CSATRTGALQETQYF. Written as DNA, the CDR3 is TGCAGTGCTACCAGGACAGGGGCCCTCCAAGAGACCCAGTACTTC.

This clonotype was counted between two and nine times. The chain has TRBV5-5 and TRBJ1-5, with D perhaps TRBD1 (5 bases). Germline loops: CDR1 SGHKS, CDR2 YYEKEE (reference sequence). V was cut by 1 base and J by 1 base, with 9 bases left in between. This CDR3 comprises 15 residues. The CDR3 DNA is TGTGCCAGCAGCTTGCGGGGGGGGAGCAATCAGCCCCAGCATTTT. It encodes CASSLRGGSNQPQHF.

The CDR3 reads CASSGLASGELFF. The CDR3, as DNA: TGTGCCAGCAGTGGACTAGCGTCCGGGGAGCTGTTTTTT. This chain joins TRBV25-1 and TRBJ2-2; 8 nucleotides line up with TRBD2. This CDR3 spans 13 amino acids. Germline-derived CDR1 and CDR2 are MGHDK and SYGVNS. V lost 4 bases and J lost 6; bases outside the gene matches: 1.

The chain combines TRBV19 with TRBJ1-5; TRBD1 agrees at 9 bases. The CDR3 loop spans 16 amino acids. CDR1 and CDR2 (germline): LNHDA, SQIVND (reference sequence). J lost 6 bases, V lost 9 bases, and 15 bases had no gene match. Written as DNA, the CDR3 is TGTGCCAGCAGCCCAGGGACAGGGTCGGGCTCTCAGCCCCAGCATTTT. Protein sequence: CASSPGTGSGSQPQHF.

Notes on this clonotype: This could be a read error, since a much larger clone is one nucleotide away. The V and J genes are TRBV7-6 and TRBJ2-5; D uncertain. CDR3 length: 14 residues. CDR1 is SGHVS, CDR2 FNYEAQ, per germline. Deletions cut 7 bases from V and 5 bases from J, with 17 bases between. This CDR3 reads CASNSDSIRETQYF. In nucleotides, the CDR3 is TGTGCCAGCAATTCAGATTCAATTCGGGAGACCCAGTACTTC.

This clonotype was recorded many times. The genes are TRBV16 and TRBJ1-2; 9 bases match TRBD1. The germline V gene has CDR1 KGHSY and CDR2 FQNENV. V trimming: 4 bases; J trimming: 4 bases; junction bases outside the gene matches: 1. This CDR3 has 13 amino acids. CDR3 residues: CASSLDRGYGYTF. CDR3 bases: TGTGCCAGCAGCCTGGACAGGGGCTATGGCTACACCTTC. The full variable domain, completed using reference TRBV16 and TRBJ1-2, is GEEVAQTPKHLVRGEGQKAKLYCAPIKGHSYVFWYQQVLKNEFKFLISFQNENVFDETGMPKERFSAKCLPNSPCSLEIQATKLEDSAVYFCASSLDRGYGYTFGSGTRLTVV.

The chain joins TRBV6-6 to TRBJ2-7; 7 nucleotides agree with TRBD1. After removal of 5 bases from V and 2 bases from J, the junction contained 6 bases not matched to a gene. The germline gives CDR1 MNHNY, CDR2 SVGAGI (reference sequence). The CDR3 length is 14 residues. The chain's CDR3 is CASSVYRGPYEQYF. DNA for the CDR3: TGTGCCAGCAGTGTTTATAGGGGGCCCTACGAGCAGTACTTC.

Comment on this clonotype: The junction shows a germline mismatch at one end, possibly a read error. V usage is TRBV7-9 and J usage is TRBJ2-7; possibly TRBD1 for D (6 bases). CDR3 length: 14 amino acids. In germline, CDR1 is SEHNR, CDR2 FQNEAQ (reference sequence). The CDR3 DNA is TGCGCCAGCAGCCAGGATCCAGGGGTCTACGAGCAGTACTTC. Translating it yields CASSQDPGVYEQYF.